Listed here are 23 T cell receptor beta chains from one sample, sequenced in a study of blood T cells in healthy people across ages. Combining a sample-barcoded 5' primer with a J-beta primer mix, a second PCR ran for about 6 to 12 cycles. TCRdb analysed the 5' RACE reads with MiXCR anew, one entry per CDR3 protein. Of 1.5 million or so distinct CDR3 sequences in the sample, approximately 40% were seen once. The sequenced sample was blood. These receptor sequences come from a woman between 18 and 29 years old in good health.

The chain combines TRBV28 with TRBJ2-1, with D uncertain. Trimming stripped 1 base from V and 9 bases from J, with 7 bases between. The CDR3 is made up of 12 amino acids. The germline V gene has CDR1 MDHEN and CDR2 SYDVKM. As DNA, the CDR3 is TGTGCCAGCAGTTTATCCCTGCCTGAGCAGTTCTTC. It encodes CASSLSLPEQFF.

This clonotype showed up just a few times. The genes are TRBV5-1 and TRBJ2-1, with D perhaps TRBD1 or TRBD2 (5 bases each). Trimming removed 3 bases at V and 10 bases at J, with 11 bases between. This CDR3 comprises 12 residues. Germline-derived CDR1 and CDR2 are SGHRS and YFSETQ. CDR3 residues: CASSWDLSEQFF. The DNA for the CDR3 is TGCGCCAGCAGCTGGGACCTCTCGGAGCAGTTCTTC.

The genes are TRBV20-1 and TRBJ2-3; the match to TRBD2 covers 8 bases. With 6 bases clipped from V and 2 bases from J, the junction kept 7 bases outside the gene matches. Germline values: CDR1 DFQATT, CDR2 SNEGSKA (reference sequence). The length of the CDR3 is 14 residues. CDR3 sequence: CSALAGWSTDTQYF. The CDR3 nucleotides are TGCAGTGCCTTAGCGGGATGGTCCACAGATACGCAGTATTTT.

This clonotype came up a few times. The V gene is TRBV21-1, the J gene TRBJ2-5; no DNA check was done on the table's D call, TRBD1. TRBV21-1 is flagged as a pseudogene. The CDR3 covers 15 residues. CDR3 amino acids: CASRRWDRDGETQYF. The DNA of the CDR3 is TGTGCCAGCAGAAGGTGGGACAGGGATGGGGAGACCCAGTACTTC.

J is TRBJ1-2 and V is TRBV5-1; D is unresolved. This CDR3 is 14 amino acids long. Germline V lookup: CDR1 SGHRS, CDR2 YFSETQ. The V and J ends lost 7 bases and 3 bases respectively, with 16 bases between them. CDR3 in DNA: TGCGCCAGCCGAAATGCGGCCGACTACTATGGCTACACCTTC. This translates into CASRNAADYYGYTF.

The chain is built from TRBV7-2 and TRBJ1-4; 10 bases agree with TRBD1. Trimming took 5 bases from V and 7 from J; bases not matched to a gene: 13. CDR3 length equals 17 residues. The germline V gene has CDR1 SGHTA and CDR2 FQGNSA. The CDR3 DNA sequence: TGTGCCAGCAGCGAAGGAGACAGGGGGCCTGTAGGTGAAAAACTGTTTTTT. It encodes CASSEGDRGPVGEKLFF.

There are a few counts of this clonotype. The rearrangement uses TRBV27 and TRBJ2-7; 7 bases are shared with TRBD2. The V gene end was trimmed by 9 bases and the J gene end by 3 bases; junction bases not matched to a gene: 8. Germline CDR1 is MNHEY and CDR2 is SMNVEV (reference sequence). This CDR3 is built from 13 residues. The CDR3 sequence is CASTNGRNYEQYF. The CDR3 DNA reads as TGTGCCAGTACGAACGGGAGGAACTACGAGCAGTACTTC.

This clonotype has only a few counts. The CDR3 coding sequence is TGTGCCAGCAGCTTATTAGCATCTAGGGTTTCTTCCACAGATACGCAGTATTTT. Translated: CASSLLASRVSSTDTQYF. The J gene is TRBJ2-3, the V gene TRBV7-9; D gene uncertain. The CDR3 loop spans 18 amino acids. The V gene lost 2 bases and the J gene lost 2 bases, with 20 bases spanning the gap. Germline-derived CDR1 and CDR2 are SEHNR and FQNEAQ (reference sequence). Drawing the rest from reference TRBV7-9 and TRBJ2-3, the complete variable domain is DTGVSQNPRHKITKRGQNVTFRCDPISEHNRLYWYRQTLGQGPEFLTYFQNEAQLEKSRLLSDRFSAERPKGSFSTLEIQRTEQGDSAMYLCASSLLASRVSSTDTQYFGPGTRLTVL.

This rearrangement joins TRBV28 to TRBJ2-5; D might be TRBD2 (6 bases). V was pared by 7 bases and J by 0 bases, with 18 bases between. Germline CDR1 reads MDHEN; CDR2 reads SYDVKM. This CDR3 has 16 residues. CDR3 nucleotides: TGTGCCAGCAAATTTTGGGGACGGGGGAACCAAGAGACCCAGTACTTC. This encodes CASKFWGRGNQETQYF.

The chain carries TRBV15 and TRBJ1-4; D might be TRBD1 (5 bases). The CDR3 is 15 amino acids. CDR1 and CDR2 (germline): LNHNV, YYDKDF (reference sequence). Trimming shortened V by 2 bases and J by 6 bases, and 13 bases separated the two germline ends. The chain's CDR3 is CATSRQQDVHEKLFF. For the CDR3, the DNA is TGTGCCACCAGCAGACAACAGGATGTCCATGAAAAACTGTTTTTT.

This rearrangement joins TRBV20-1 to TRBJ2-1; TRBD2 agrees at 7 bases. Trimming at V came to 3 bases and at J to 3 bases, leaving 8 bases not matched to a gene. Per germline, CDR1 DFQATT and CDR2 SNEGSKA (reference sequence). The CDR3 length is 15 residues. CDR3 sequence (DNA): TGCAGTGCTAGGTGGTCCGGGGGGTTCTACAATGAGCAGTTCTTC. This encodes CSARWSGGFYNEQFF.

V is TRBV6-4 and J is TRBJ2-5; D remains unclear. Trimming removed 7 bases from V and 11 bases from J, with 17 bases in between. This CDR3 contains 12 residues. CDR1 is MRHNA, CDR2 SNTAGT, per germline. The CDR3 DNA is TGTGCCAGCATCTTTCCCTCCAATGAGCAGTACTTC. Translating it yields CASIFPSNEQYF.

The J gene is TRBJ2-5, the V gene TRBV29-1; D is possibly TRBD2 (6 bases). The germline gives CDR1 SQVTM, CDR2 ANQGSEA. The CDR3 length is 14 residues. The V and J ends lost 4 bases and 5 bases respectively, with 17 bases between them. The CDR3 DNA reads TGCAGCGTTGCTCGGCGAGTGGAGGGGGAGACCCAGTACTTC. It specifies CSVARRVEGETQYF.

This clonotype was detected only a few times. The chain recombines TRBV6-5 with TRBJ2-1; D is ambiguous. There are 13 residues in the CDR3. Germline CDR1 MNHEY, CDR2 SVGAGI. V was shortened by 7 bases and J by 6 bases, with 13 bases between the two germline ends. CDR3 in DNA: TGTGCCAGCACCGGATTAGTAATCAATGAGCAGTTCTTC. Protein sequence: CASTGLVINEQFF.

This clonotype was detected only a few times. The chain links TRBV21-1 to TRBJ1-6. TRBV21-1 is flagged as a pseudogene. The CDR3 extends over 16 amino acids. The CDR3 sequence is CASSKRGRQANSPLHF. CDR3 DNA sequence: TGTGCCAGCAGCAAAAGGGGAAGGCAGGCGAATTCACCCCTCCACTTT.

J is TRBJ1-2 and V is TRBV27; D gene unclear. The CDR3 covers 14 residues. V lost 2 bases and J 1 base, leaving 8 bases between the germline ends. Germline V gene sequence: CDR1 MNHEY, CDR2 SMNVEV (reference sequence). CDR3 nucleotide sequence: TGTGCCAGCAGTTTAATCGCGGGTAACTATGGCTACACCTTC. As protein: CASSLIAGNYGYTF.

The chain links TRBV27 to TRBJ2-7, with TRBD1 identical over 7 bases. Germline V CDR1 and CDR2: MNHEY, SMNVEV (reference sequence). The CDR3 is 15 amino acids. The J segment lost 4 bases and the V segment lost 1 base, leaving 7 bases of the junction unmatched. The CDR3, as DNA: TGTGCCAGCAGTTTATTAGGGGGCAGGGATTACGAGCAGTACTTC. Translation: CASSLLGGRDYEQYF.

Turning to this clonotype: A read error is possible here, since a much larger clone lies one base away. V usage is TRBV5-1 and J usage is TRBJ2-1; D perhaps matches TRBD2 (6 bases). The CDR3 loop spans 15 amino acids. V was cut by 4 bases and J by 5 bases, with 16 bases left in between. CDR1 SGHRS and CDR2 YFSETQ come from the germline V gene. Here the CDR3 reads CASSAGRVSDNEQFF. In DNA, the CDR3 is TGCGCCAGCAGCGCGGGACGAGTGAGCGACAATGAGCAGTTCTTC. The entire variable domain, with the rest obtained from reference TRBV5-1 and TRBJ2-1, is as follows: KAGVTQTPRYLIKTRGQQVTLSCSPISGHRSVSWYQQTPGQGLQFLFEYFSETQRNKGNFPGRFSGRQFSNSRSEMNVSTLELGDSALYLCASSAGRVSDNEQFFGPGTRLTVL.

The V call is TRBV6-2 or TRBV6-3, the J call TRBJ1-5; D unresolved. The CDR3 contains 15 residues. CDR1 MNHEY and CDR2 SVGEGT come from the germline V gene. Trimming stripped 5 bases from V and 0 bases from J, with 11 bases between. The CDR3 sequence is CASSGPFGSNQPQHF. As DNA, the CDR3 is TGTGCCAGCAGTGGCCCCTTCGGTAGCAATCAGCCCCAGCATTTT.

The CDR3 here is CASGVLDYGYTF. The CDR3 DNA follows: TGTGCCTCGGGGGTTTTGGACTATGGCTACACCTTC. This rearrangement joins TRBV10-3 to TRBJ1-2; D is possibly TRBD1 (5 bases). V gave up 11 bases and J gave up 3 bases, with 13 bases separating them. Looked up from germline, CDR1 is ENHRY and CDR2 is SYGVKD. This CDR3 region has 12 residues.

The chain carries TRBV3-1 and TRBJ2-3; weak D call: TRBD2 (6 bases). The germline V gene encodes CDR1 LGHDT and CDR2 YNNKEL (reference sequence). Trimming removed 4 bases from V and 2 bases from J, with 13 bases in between. This CDR3 region has 15 residues. The CDR3 is CASSRGLSDTDTQYF. Written as DNA, the CDR3 is TGTGCCAGCAGCCGTGGACTATCCGACACAGATACGCAGTATTTT.

The chain has TRBV12-3 or TRBV12-4 and TRBJ1-2; D gene unclear. CDR3 length: 12 residues. CDR3 in amino acids: CASTSLGYGYTF. For the CDR3, the DNA is TGTGCTTCCACCAGCTTAGGCTATGGCTACACCTTC.

With regard to this clonotype: A junction boundary mismatches the germline segment, possibly from a read error. The chain employs TRBV5-1 and TRBJ2-7; TRBD1 is a possible D gene (7 bases). CDR1 and CDR2 from the germline V gene are SGHRS and YFSETQ. The CDR3 is 14 amino acids. The CDR3 here is CASSMEGAPYEQYF. The CDR3 DNA reads TGCGCCAGCAGTATGGAGGGGGCCCCCTACGAACAGTACTTC.